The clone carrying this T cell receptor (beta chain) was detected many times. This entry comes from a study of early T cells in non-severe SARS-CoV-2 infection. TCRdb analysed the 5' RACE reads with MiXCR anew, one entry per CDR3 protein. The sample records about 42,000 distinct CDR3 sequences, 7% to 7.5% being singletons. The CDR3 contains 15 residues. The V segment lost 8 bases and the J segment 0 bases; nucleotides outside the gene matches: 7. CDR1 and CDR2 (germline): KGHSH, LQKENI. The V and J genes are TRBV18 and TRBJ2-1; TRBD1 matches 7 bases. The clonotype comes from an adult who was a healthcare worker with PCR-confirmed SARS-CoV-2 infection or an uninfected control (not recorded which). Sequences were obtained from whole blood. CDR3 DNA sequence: TGTGCCAGCGCCCTGACAGGGACCTCCTACAATGAGCAGTTCTTC. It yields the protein CASALTGTSYNEQFF.